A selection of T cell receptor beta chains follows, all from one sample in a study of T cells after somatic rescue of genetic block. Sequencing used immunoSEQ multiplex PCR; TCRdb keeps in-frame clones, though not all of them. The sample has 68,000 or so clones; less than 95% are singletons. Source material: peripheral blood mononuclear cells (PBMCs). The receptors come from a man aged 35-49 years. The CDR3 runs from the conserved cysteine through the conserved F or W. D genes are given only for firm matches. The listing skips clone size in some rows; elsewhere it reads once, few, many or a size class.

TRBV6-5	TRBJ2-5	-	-	TGTGCCAGCAGTTGGACCCCAGGAGTCCAAGAGACCCAGTACTTC	CASSWTPGVQETQYF
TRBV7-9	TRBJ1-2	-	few	TGTGCCAGCAGCTTCGGGCAGGACTATGGCTACACCTTC	CASSFGQDYGYTF
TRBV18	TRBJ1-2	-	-	TGTGCCAGCTCGCCGGATACCTCCGGTTATGGCTACACCTTC	CASSPDTSGYGYTF
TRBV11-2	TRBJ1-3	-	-	TGTGCCAGCAGCTTAGGTGAACGGACAACCAGCTCTGGAAACACCATATATTTT	CASSLGERTTSSGNTIYF
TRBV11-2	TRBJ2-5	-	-	TGTGCCAGCAGCCGACCCGCCGGGACCCAGACCGGGGAGACCCAGTACTTC	CASSRPAGTQTGETQYF
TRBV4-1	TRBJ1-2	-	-	TGCGCCAGCAGCCTAACAGGGACTTCTAACTATGGCTACACCTTC	CASSLTGTSNYGYTF
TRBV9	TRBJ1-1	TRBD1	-	TGTGCCAGCAGCGCCGGGACAGGGGGGCTGATCACTGAAGCTTTCTTT	CASSAGTGGLITEAFF
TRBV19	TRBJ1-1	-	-	TGTGCCAGTAGTTTTAGTCTGGGCACTGAAGCTTTCTTT	CASSFSLGTEAFF
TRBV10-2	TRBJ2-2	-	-	TGCGCCAGCCGGGGACGTGATGGGACCGGGGAGCTGTTTTTT	CASRGRDGTGELFF
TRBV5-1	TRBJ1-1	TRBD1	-	TGCGCCAGCAGCTTGGGATCCGGGACAGGGAGATTTGCCGCCACTGAAGCTTTCTTT	CASSLGSGTGRFAATEAFF
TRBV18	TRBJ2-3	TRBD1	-	TGTGCCAGCTCACCTGGGACAGTTAAAGATACGCAGTATTTT	CASSPGTVKDTQYF
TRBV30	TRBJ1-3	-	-	TGTGCCTGGAGTCGGAGGTCCGGAAACACCATATATTTT	CAWSRRSGNTIYF
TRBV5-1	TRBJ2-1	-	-	TGCGCCAGCAGCTTGCTCGGGGGCTACAATGAGCAGTTCTTC	CASSLLGGYNEQFF
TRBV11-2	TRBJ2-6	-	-	TGTGCCAGCAGCTTCTCTGGGGCCAACGTCCTGACTTTC	CASSFSGANVLTF
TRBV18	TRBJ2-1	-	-	TGTGCCAGCTCACCTAGACCCTACAATGAGCAGTTCTTC	CASSPRPYNEQFF
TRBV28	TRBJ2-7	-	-	TGTGCCAGCAGTCTCTCGGGGCTCGAGCAGTACTTC	CASSLSGLEQYF
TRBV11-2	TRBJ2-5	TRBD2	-	TGTGCCAGCAGCTTAGTTGCGGGAGTGGGAGAGACCCAGTACTTC	CASSLVAGVGETQYF
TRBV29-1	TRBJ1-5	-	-	TGCAGCGTTGTGGGGGGGACGAATCAGCCCCAGCATTTT	CSVVGGTNQPQHF
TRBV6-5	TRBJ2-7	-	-	TGTGCCAGCAGTTACTCGGACAGCTACTCCTACGAGCAGTACTTC	CASSYSDSYSYEQYF
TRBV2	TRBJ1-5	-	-	TGTGCCAGCAGTTCGGAGGGGGGTTATAATAGCAATCAGCCCCAGCATTTT	CASSSEGGYNSNQPQHF
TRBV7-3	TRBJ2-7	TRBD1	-	TGTGCCAGCAGCTCGACAGGGGGCCCCTACGAGCAGTACTTC	CASSSTGGPYEQYF
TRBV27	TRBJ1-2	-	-	TGTGCCAGCAGTTCCTCAGGGGATAGAAGTGGCTACACCTTC	CASSSSGDRSGYTF
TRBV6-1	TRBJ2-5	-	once	TGTGCCAGCAGTTATCAAGAGACCCAGTACTTC	CASSYQETQYF
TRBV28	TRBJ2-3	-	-	TGTGCCAGCTCTTCGGGCGGGAAAGCCACAGATACGCAGTATTTT	CASSSGGKATDTQYF